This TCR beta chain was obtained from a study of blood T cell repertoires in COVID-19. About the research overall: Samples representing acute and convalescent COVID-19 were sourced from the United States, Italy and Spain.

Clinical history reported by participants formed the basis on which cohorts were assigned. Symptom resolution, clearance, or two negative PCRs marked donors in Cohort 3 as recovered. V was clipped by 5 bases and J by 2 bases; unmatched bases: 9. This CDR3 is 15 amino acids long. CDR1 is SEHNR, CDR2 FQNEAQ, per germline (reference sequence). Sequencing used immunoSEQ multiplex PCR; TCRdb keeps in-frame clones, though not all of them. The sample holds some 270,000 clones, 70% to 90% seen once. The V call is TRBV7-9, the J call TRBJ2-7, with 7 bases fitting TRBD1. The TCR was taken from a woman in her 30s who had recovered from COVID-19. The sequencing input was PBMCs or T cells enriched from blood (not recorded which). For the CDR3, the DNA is TGTGCCAGCAGCCCTGGGACAGTCTACCCCTACGAGCAGTACTTC. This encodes CASSPGTVYPYEQYF.